The T cell receptor beta chain under discussion was sequenced for a study of blood T cell repertoires in COVID-19. Overall study: Sites in the United States, Italy and Spain provided acute and convalescent COVID-19 samples.

Germline V gene data show CDR1 as SGHTA and CDR2 as FQGNSA. Trimming cost V 2 bases and J 1 base, with 15 bases left between them. The CDR3 totals 17 residues. The method was immunoSEQ multiplex PCR; TCRdb's version includes in-frame clones alone and lacks a portion of them. This sample has 130,000 to 150,000 clones, with around nine tenths found just once. The receptor's source is a woman aged 35 to 49 with acute or convalescent COVID-19. The V call is TRBV7-2, the J call TRBJ2-1, with D tentatively TRBD2 (6 bases). The sample consisted of peripheral blood. In DNA form, the CDR3 reads TGTGCCAGCAGCTTACGAGCCGGGGGTGGGTCCTACAATGAGCAGTTCTTC. As protein: CASSLRAGGGSYNEQFF.